The rows below give T cell receptor beta chains drawn from one sample of a study of response to subunit inactivated influenza vaccine. TCRdb analysed the RT-PCR reads with MiXCR anew, one entry per CDR3 protein. The table has 150,000 to 200,000 distinct CDR3 sequences, approximately 12% seen once. These data are also associated with another study on T cells expressing NK-cell markers.

The sample was CD8+ T cells sorted from PBMCs, taken roughly 13 days after vaccination. These TCRs come from a man aged 45-60 years who received an inactivated influenza vaccine. Each CDR3 is given with its conserved first and last residue. The D gene is left open where the match is weak. Only part of the rows carry a size: once, few, many, or a class if the clone is expanded.

V	J	size	D	DNA	CDR3
TRBV11-1	TRBJ2-7	few	NA	TGTGCCAGCAGCTTAAGAGTTGGGGGTACATCCGAGCAGTACTTC	CASSLRVGGTSEQYF
TRBV10-3	TRBJ1-5	NA	NA	TGTGCCATCAGTGAAGGAGAGTACAGCAATCAGCCCCAGCATTTT	CAISEGEYSNQPQHF
TRBV4-3	TRBJ2-7	NA	NA	TGCGCCAGCAGCCAAGAGGCGGTGAGGTCCTACGAGCAGTACTTC	CASSQEAVRSYEQYF
TRBV28	TRBJ2-1	many	TRBD2	TGTGCCAGCAGTTTAGGACTAGCGGGGATCCTAGGGAATGAGCAGTTCTTC	CASSLGLAGILGNEQFF
TRBV5-6	TRBJ2-7	many	NA	TGTGCCAGCAGCTATACGCAGGGAGTGTTCTCCTACGAGCAGTACTTC	CASSYTQGVFSYEQYF
TRBV29-1	TRBJ2-3	many	NA	TGCAGCGTCACCCCGGAACCAGATACGCAGTATTTT	CSVTPEPDTQYF
TRBV7-6	TRBJ2-3	NA	TRBD2	TGTGCCAGCAGCTCGACCCGGCTCCTAGCGGGAGACGATACGCAGTATTTT	CASSSTRLLAGDDTQYF
TRBV27	TRBJ2-1	few	TRBD2	TGTGCCAGCAGCCTACTAGCGGGAGGGCCCTCTCCCGGCAATGAGCAGTTCTTC	CASSLLAGGPSPGNEQFF
TRBV11-1	TRBJ2-2	NA	NA	TGTGCCAGCAGCCCAACCACCCTTCTCGAGGGGCCATCCGGGGAGCTGTTTTTT	CASSPTTLLEGPSGELFF
TRBV12-3/TRBV12-4	TRBJ1-4	many	NA	TGTGCCAGCAGTTCCAGGGGCGATGAAAAACTGTTTTTT	CASSSRGDEKLFF
TRBV27	TRBJ1-6	NA	TRBD1	TGTGCCAGCAGTTTAGTACAGGGGGTAAATTCACCCCTCCACTTT	CASSLVQGVNSPLHF
TRBV29-1	TRBJ2-5	NA	NA	TGCAGCGTTCGCGAGGTTTCCCAGTACTTC	CSVREVSQYF
TRBV5-1	TRBJ1-2	NA	NA	TGCGCCAGCAGCTTGGCCGTGGGAACCTTCTATGGCTACACCTTC	CASSLAVGTFYGYTF
TRBV21-1	TRBJ2-7	NA	NA	NA	CASSKWASGAYEQYF
TRBV20-1	TRBJ2-5	NA	NA	TGCTGTGCCCGCGCGGGGGCGGGGGACCAAGAGACCCAGTACTTC	CCARAGAGDQETQYF
TRBV30	TRBJ2-7	few	NA	TGTGCCTGGAGCTGGGGCTCCTACGAGCAGTACTTC	CAWSWGSYEQYF
TRBV24-1	TRBJ1-3	few	NA	TGTGCCACCAGCGGGCCCTCTGGAAACACCATATATTTT	CATSGPSGNTIYF
TRBV15	TRBJ2-5	many	NA	TGTGCCACCAGCAGGGATGCGTTTGACTCCCTGGGGGAGACCCAGTACTTC	CATSRDAFDSLGETQYF
TRBV24-1	TRBJ2-5	NA	NA	TGTGCCACCAGTGATTTGACCTTGGGGGAGACCCAGTACTTC	CATSDLTLGETQYF
TRBV14	TRBJ2-1	few	NA	TGTGCCAGCAGCCAAGATCCGGCCCCTAGAGCCTACAATGAGCAGTTCTTC	CASSQDPAPRAYNEQFF
TRBV9	TRBJ1-1	NA	NA	TGTGCCAGCAGCGCAGACAACGGGGGTACTGAAGCTTTCTTT	CASSADNGGTEAFF
TRBV6-5	TRBJ2-2	NA	NA	TGTGCCAGCAGGGGATTCACCGGGGAGCTGTTTTTT	CASRGFTGELFF
TRBV7-9	TRBJ2-1	NA	NA	TGTGCCAGCAGCTTAAAACCTCCAGGGGGGAATAACAATGAGCAGTTCTTC	CASSLKPPGGNNNEQFF